Listed below are T cell receptor beta chains from one sample, sequenced in a study of blood T cell repertoires in COVID-19. Profiled with immunoSEQ multiplex PCR; TCRdb holds only in-frame clones, not every one. The table lists approximately 150,000 clones, approximately 88% of them singletons. The source material was peripheral blood. These receptors were taken from a woman aged 45-59 years with acute or convalescent COVID-19. CDR3s include the opening cysteine and the closing phenylalanine or tryptophan. The D gene is left open where the match is weak. Clone sizes are given selectively: once, few, many, or a class where the clone is expanded.

TRBV6-5,TRBJ2-7,.,.,15,TGTGCCAGCAGTTTTGGGGGGAGGAACTCCTACGAGCAGTACTTC,CASSFGGRNSYEQYF
TRBV24-1,TRBJ2-2,.,.,16,TGTGCCACCAGTGATTTGGGCAGGGGAGAGGCCGGGGAGCTGTTTTTT,CATSDLGRGEAGELFF
TRBV9,TRBJ1-1,.,.,14,TGTGCCAGCAGCGCGAGGGACTCCAACACTGAAGCTTTCTTT,CASSARDSNTEAFF
TRBV19,TRBJ1-1,.,few,14,TGTGCCAGTAGTGAAGGCAGGGGGAACACTGAAGCTTTCTTT,CASSEGRGNTEAFF
TRBV19,TRBJ1-1,TRBD1,.,15,TGTGCCAGTAGTCTATTTGGACAGGGAAAGACTGAAGCTTTCTTT,CASSLFGQGKTEAFF
TRBV9,TRBJ1-2,TRBD1,.,15,TGTGCCAGCAGCGTAAGGGGGGACAGGGGGAATGGCTACACCTTC,CASSVRGDRGNGYTF
TRBV6-1,TRBJ2-2,.,.,12,TGTGCCACCGGGGTATCCACCGGGGAGCTGTTTTTT,CATGVSTGELFF
TRBV7-9,TRBJ2-1,TRBD2,few,18,TGTGCCAGCAGCTCGGGTCCGGGACTAGCTGGGCTATACAATGAGCAGTTCTTC,CASSSGPGLAGLYNEQFF
TRBV9,TRBJ1-1,.,.,14,TGTGCCAGCAGCGTAGATGGCAGGGACACTGAAGCTTTCTTT,CASSVDGRDTEAFF
TRBV19,TRBJ1-1,TRBD1,.,13,TGTGCCAGTGGGACAGGGGGTCGAACTGAAGCTTTCTTT,CASGTGGRTEAFF
TRBV5-6,TRBJ1-5,TRBD1,.,16,TGTGCCAGCAGCTCCTGGGGGACAGGGGGCGATCAGCCCCAGCATTTT,CASSSWGTGGDQPQHF
TRBV5-1,TRBJ1-2,.,few,13,TGCGCCAGCAGCTTGGACTTCACCTATGGCTACACCTTC,CASSLDFTYGYTF
TRBV19,TRBJ1-2,.,once,14,TGTGCCACCCAAGGGGGAACAGGGTACTATGGCTACACCTTC,CATQGGTGYYGYTF
TRBV19,TRBJ2-3,TRBD1,.,19,TGTGCCAGTAGTGTTACTCCGGGACAGGGCTTGTCGGGCACAGATACGCAGTATTTT,CASSVTPGQGLSGTDTQYF
TRBV27,TRBJ2-1,.,.,17,TGTGCCAGCAGTTTACGAGTTTCCCCTACTACGGGTAATGAGCAGTTCTTC,CASSLRVSPTTGNEQFF
TRBV5-1,TRBJ2-7,TRBD1,.,14,TGCGCCAGCAGCTTGGGACAGGGCCCCTACGAGCAGTACTTC,CASSLGQGPYEQYF
TRBV3-1/TRBV3-2,TRBJ1-1,.,.,13,TGTGCCAGCAGCCTCGGGGAAGACTTAGAAGCTTTCTTT,CASSLGEDLEAFF
TRBV21-1,TRBJ1-1,.,.,14,TGTGCCAGCAGCAAAGGTATACGGCGGACTGAAGCTTTCTTT,CASSKGIRRTEAFF
TRBV11-2,TRBJ1-1,.,.,12,TGTGCCAGCAGCTTATCCGGGGGTCTCGCTTTCTTT,CASSLSGGLAFF
TRBV6-1,TRBJ1-2,.,.,14,TGTGCCAGCAGTTCGGTCAGGGAAGTCGATGGCTACACCTTC,CASSSVREVDGYTF
TRBV5-1,TRBJ2-5,TRBD2,.,14,TGCGCCAGCAGCACGGGACTAGCGGGAGGAACCCAGTACTTC,CASSTGLAGGTQYF
TRBV10-3,TRBJ2-7,TRBD1,once,12,TGTGCCATAGGGGACAGGGTGGGCGAGCAGTACTTC,CAIGDRVGEQYF